Presented here are 19 T cell receptor beta chains from one specimen sequenced in a study of blood T cells in healthy people across ages. Combining a sample-barcoded 5' primer with a J-beta primer mix, a second PCR ran for about 6 to 12 cycles. Each CDR3 protein gets one entry after TCRdb re-called the 5' RACE reads with MiXCR. The table records nearly 1 million distinct CDR3 sequences, about 53% of them present only once. Material: blood. The receptors originated from a woman aged 60-75 years in good health.

The CDR3 DNA reads TGTGCCAGCAGCCCCCCCAGGCAGGGCCAGGGAGTAAACTATGGCTACACCTTC. Protein sequence: CASSPPRQGQGVNYGYTF. This sequence joins TRBV7-8 and TRBJ1-2; D is possibly TRBD1 (5 bases). CDR1 and CDR2 (germline): SGHVS, FQNEAQ. This CDR3 region has 18 residues. Trimming removed 5 bases from V and 2 bases from J, with 24 bases in between.

The CDR3, as DNA: TGCAGTGCTATACTAGCGGGGACTCAAGAGACCCAGTACTTC. This sequence encodes CSAILAGTQETQYF. The V call is TRBV20-1, the J call TRBJ2-5, with 10 positions matching TRBD2. The ends lost 4 bases at V and 2 bases at J; junction bases unmatched: 4. The CDR3 length is 14 residues. Looked up from germline, CDR1 is DFQATT and CDR2 is SNEGSKA (reference sequence).

This clonotype appeared a few times. CDR3 nucleotide sequence: TGCAGCGTTCAGGGACGGCAGGAGAGCTCCTACGAGCAGTACTTC. The encoded protein is CSVQGRQESSYEQYF. The gene calls are TRBV29-1 and TRBJ2-7; D may correspond to TRBD1 or TRBD2 (5 bases each). The CDR3 contains 15 residues. Germline V gene lookup returns CDR1 SQVTM and CDR2 ANQGSEA. V dropped 5 bases and J dropped 0 bases, with 17 bases sitting between them.

The rearrangement joins TRBV5-1 to TRBJ2-1; TRBD2 aligns across 9 bases. Losses at the gene ends were 5 bases for V and 0 bases for J; bases not matched to a gene: 9. Germline values: CDR1 SGHRS, CDR2 YFSETQ. There are 17 residues in the CDR3. DNA for the CDR3: TGCGCCAGCAGTTTTAGCGGGAGTCCCTCCTCCTACAATGAGCAGTTCTTC. Translation gives CASSFSGSPSSYNEQFF.

The chain is built from TRBV25-1 and TRBJ2-7; a weak D match, TRBD2 (6 bases). The CDR3 consists of 16 residues. Germline V gene lookup returns CDR1 MGHDK and CDR2 SYGVNS. V was clipped by 3 bases and J by 0 bases, with 15 bases between them. The CDR3 spells CASSDPGTGISYEQYF. CDR3 coding DNA: TGTGCCAGCAGTGACCCCGGGACTGGGATCTCCTACGAGCAGTACTTC.

In regard to this clonotype: Since a much larger clone is just one base distant, this may be a read error. The V and J genes are TRBV7-2 and TRBJ2-7, with D maybe TRBD1 (5 bases). The CDR3 has 15 residues. Germline CDR1 reads SGHTA; CDR2 reads FQGNSA. Trimming cost V 1 base and J 5 bases, with 15 bases left between them. CDR3: CASSLETGSADEQYF. The CDR3 bases are TGTGCCAGCAGCTTAGAAACAGGTAGTGCCGACGAGCAGTACTTC.

The chain is built from TRBV20-1 and TRBJ2-7, with 9 bases aligning to TRBD2. The CDR3 has 15 amino acids. Germline values: CDR1 DFQATT, CDR2 SNEGSKA (reference sequence). V trimming: 0 bases; J trimming: 4 bases; junction bases outside the gene matches: 7. CDR3 DNA sequence: TGCAGTGCTAGAGATAGGGCTAGCGGGACTTACGAGCAGTACTTC. Its translation: CSARDRASGTYEQYF.

CDR3 sequence: CASSLKSPAGRSSTDTQYF. The CDR3 DNA is TGTGCCAGCAGCTTAAAGTCCCCCGCGGGGCGGTCTAGCACAGATACGCAGTATTTT. The chain uses TRBV7-8 and TRBJ2-3; maybe TRBD2 (6 bases). Germline V gene lookup returns CDR1 SGHVS and CDR2 FQNEAQ. V lost 2 bases, J lost 0 bases, and 21 bases lay in between. The CDR3 extends over 19 amino acids.

This clonotype was seen just once. V usage is TRBV6-5 and J usage is TRBJ2-5, with 11 positions matching TRBD1. The J call is doubtful: the DNA matches TRBJ2-7 better. CDR3 length: 15 amino acids. Germline CDR1 reads MNHEY; CDR2 reads SVGAGI. CDR3 DNA: TGTGCCAGCAGGAGAGCTAGGACAGGGGGCGACGAGCAGTACTTC. This translates into CASRRARTGGDEQYF.

This clonotype was counted between two and nine times. J is TRBJ2-1 and V is TRBV7-9; 8 bases match TRBD2. The germline V gene encodes CDR1 SEHNR and CDR2 FQNEAQ (reference sequence). Trimming removed 5 bases from V and 0 bases from J; junction bases left unmatched: 9. This CDR3 is 17 amino acids long. The CDR3 DNA follows: TGTGCCAGCAGCCCCACATTAGCGGGAAGCTCCTACAATGAGCAGTTCTTC. Translating it yields CASSPTLAGSSYNEQFF.

The chain uses TRBV28 and TRBJ2-1, with D perhaps being TRBD1 or TRBD2 (5 bases each). Trimming cost V 8 bases and J 0 bases, with 17 bases left between them. Germline V gene lookup returns CDR1 MDHEN and CDR2 SYDVKM. The CDR3 runs to 16 residues. The CDR3 DNA follows: TGTGCCAGCCTGAAAACCCGGGGCGGCTCCTACAATGAGCAGTTCTTC. It is translated as CASLKTRGGSYNEQFF.

V is TRBV9 and J is TRBJ2-3; D is possibly TRBD2 (7 bases). Germline CDR1 and CDR2: SGDLS and YYNGEE. Trimming removed 4 bases at V and 3 bases at J, with 15 bases between. The CDR3 is made up of 15 amino acids. Here the CDR3 reads CASSHREGGTDTQYF. CDR3 nucleotides: TGTGCCAGCAGCCACAGGGAGGGCGGGACAGATACGCAGTATTTT.

The gene calls are TRBV5-8 and TRBJ2-5; TRBD1 is a possible D gene (6 bases). CDR3 length: 15 amino acids. The V gene's germline CDR1 is SGHTS and CDR2 YDEGEE. V was pared by 0 bases and J by 12 bases, with 21 bases between. The CDR3 sequence is CASSLVYRVPLVEYF. The CDR3 DNA sequence: TGTGCCAGCAGCTTGGTGTACAGGGTACCCCTAGTAGAGTACTTC.

This chain uses TRBV2 with TRBJ1-1; no clear D gene. V lost 4 bases and J 1 base, leaving 19 bases between the germline ends. CDR1 is SNHLY and CDR2 is FYNNEI in the germline V gene. The CDR3 length is 17 residues. The CDR3 DNA reads TGTGCCAGCAGTGGACAAGGTTCGGGTAGAGGGAACACTGAAGCTTTCTTT. It translates to CASSGQGSGRGNTEAFF.

This clonotype was picked up a small number of times. The chain recombines TRBV28 with TRBJ1-4; D gene unclear. CDR1 and CDR2 (germline): MDHEN, SYDVKM. This CDR3 is 19 amino acids long. The V and J ends lost 3 bases and 3 bases respectively, with 23 bases between them. In nucleotides, the CDR3 is TGTGCCAGCAGTTTCCCGGTGGTGAGGGCGGTAGGATCTAATGAAAAACTGTTTTTT. As protein: CASSFPVVRAVGSNEKLFF.

The V call is TRBV2, the J call TRBJ2-5; D ambiguous. Germline-derived CDR1 and CDR2 are SNHLY and FYNNEI. There are 13 residues in the CDR3. The V gene lost 6 bases and the J gene lost 1 base, with 9 bases spanning the gap. For the CDR3, the DNA is TGTGCCAGCAGGACGCCCCTCCAAGAGACCCAGTACTTC. It codes for CASRTPLQETQYF.

The V call is TRBV20-1, the J call TRBJ2-7; D may be TRBD1 (6 bases). The CDR3 covers 13 residues. Germline CDR1 reads DFQATT; CDR2 reads SNEGSKA (reference sequence). Trimming took off 4 bases at V and 0 bases at J, with 10 bases between the two ends. CDR3 DNA sequence: TGCAGTGCTAAACAGGGCAACTCCTACGAGCAGTACTTC. Its protein is CSAKQGNSYEQYF.

Details on this clonotype: The junction does not match germline at one end; this may be a read error. This sequence joins TRBV27 and TRBJ2-7; 9 bases align to TRBD2. Germline CDR1 and CDR2: MNHEY and SMNVEV (reference sequence). The length of the CDR3 is 16 residues. CDR3 sequence: CASSPSSGDSSYKQYF. The CDR3 bases are TGTGCCAGCAGTCCCTCTAGCGGGGACAGCTCCTACAAGCAGTACTTC.

This clonotype appeared a few times. V gene TRBV10-2 combines with J gene TRBJ2-4, with a weak D call TRBD1 (5 bases). The germline gives CDR1 WSHSY, CDR2 SAAADI. Trimming removed 0 bases at V and 6 bases at J, with 9 bases between. This CDR3 is built from 14 residues. CDR3 in DNA: TGCGCCAGCAGTGAGTCGAGTACAGGAAACATTCAGTACTTC. Translating it yields CASSESSTGNIQYF.